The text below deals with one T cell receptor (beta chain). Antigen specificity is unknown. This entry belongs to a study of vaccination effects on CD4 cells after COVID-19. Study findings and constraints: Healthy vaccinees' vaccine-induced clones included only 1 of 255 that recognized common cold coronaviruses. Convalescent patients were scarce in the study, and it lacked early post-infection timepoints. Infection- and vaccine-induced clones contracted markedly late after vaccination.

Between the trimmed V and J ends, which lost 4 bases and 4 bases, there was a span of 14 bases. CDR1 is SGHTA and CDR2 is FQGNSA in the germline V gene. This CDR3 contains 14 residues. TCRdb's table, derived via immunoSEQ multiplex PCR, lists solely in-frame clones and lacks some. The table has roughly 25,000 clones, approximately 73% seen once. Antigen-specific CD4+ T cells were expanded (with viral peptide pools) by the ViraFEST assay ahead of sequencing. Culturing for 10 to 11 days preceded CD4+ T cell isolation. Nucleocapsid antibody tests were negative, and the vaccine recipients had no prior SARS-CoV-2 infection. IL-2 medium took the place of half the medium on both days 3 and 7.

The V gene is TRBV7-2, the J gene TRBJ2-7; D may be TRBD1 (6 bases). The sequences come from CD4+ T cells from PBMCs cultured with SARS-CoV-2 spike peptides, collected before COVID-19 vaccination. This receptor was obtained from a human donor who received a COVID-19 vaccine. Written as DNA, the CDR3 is TGTGCCAGCAGCTCAACAGGGATCCTATACGAGCAGTACTTC. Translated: CASSSTGILYEQYF.